Included here is one T cell receptor (beta chain) sequence, with context. The antigen is not known. Here immunoSEQ multiplex PCR was the method, and the copy in TCRdb shows in-frame clones only, minus some. The sample has about 62,000 clones; 88% are singletons. This sample was taken from a study of PD-1 blockade in classical Hodgkin lymphoma. Findings and limits, study-wide: Reports described newly diagnosed patients as having lower baseline TCR diversity than healthy donors.

Trimming left V 6 bases short and J 3 bases short, with 16 bases between. CDR3 length: 15 amino acids. The germline V gene encodes CDR1 WNHNN and CDR2 SYGVQD (reference sequence). Relapse was seen in all patients after autologous stem cell transplantation, and brentuximab vedotin exposure was variable. This specimen was peripheral blood mononuclear cells (PBMCs), taken at baseline. This TCR was sampled from a human donor with classical Hodgkin lymphoma. The chain combines TRBV10-1 with TRBJ2-3; D might be TRBD1 or TRBD2, each matching 5 bases. The CDR3 loop reads CASSHRGVGTDTQYF. The CDR3 DNA reads TGCGCCAGCAGCCATCGAGGGGTGGGGACAGATACGCAGTATTTT.